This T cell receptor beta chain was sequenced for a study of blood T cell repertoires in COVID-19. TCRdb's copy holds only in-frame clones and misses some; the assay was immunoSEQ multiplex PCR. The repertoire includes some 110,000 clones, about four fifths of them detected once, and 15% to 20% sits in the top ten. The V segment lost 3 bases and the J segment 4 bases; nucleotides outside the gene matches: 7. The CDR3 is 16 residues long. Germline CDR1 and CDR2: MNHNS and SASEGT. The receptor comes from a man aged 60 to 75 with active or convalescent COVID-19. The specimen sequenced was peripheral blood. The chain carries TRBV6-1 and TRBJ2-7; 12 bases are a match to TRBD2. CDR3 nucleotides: TGTGCCAGCAGTGAGGCGTCTAGCGGGAGGGGTTACGAGCAGTACTTC. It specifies CASSEASSGRGYEQYF.